The rows below give T cell receptor beta chains drawn from one sample of a study of T-cell reconstitution after alpha-beta-depleted transplantation in children. TCRdb re-derived calls from the PCR reads in MiXCR, one entry per CDR3 protein. This sample has about 610,000 distinct CDR3 sequences, with over 9.5% found just once. This specimen consisted of PBMCs from the stem cell graft donor, obtained from the stem cell graft. The receptors derive from a human donor who donated a stem cell graft to a child with acute myeloid leukemia. The CDR3 runs from the conserved cysteine through the conserved F or W. The D gene is left open where the match is weak. The listing skips clone size in some rows; elsewhere it reads once, few, many or a size class.

CDR3 protein | CDR3 DNA | D gene | J gene | clone size | V gene
CSVPGTVNTGELFF | TGCAGCGTTCCGGGGACGGTGAACACCGGGGAGCTGTTTTTT | . | TRBJ2-2 | . | TRBV29-1
CASSGPRGSTNEQFF | TGTGCCAGCAGCGGACCTCGGGGGAGTACCAATGAGCAGTTCTTC | . | TRBJ2-1 | many | TRBV9
CASSSGLGSGDEQFF | TGCGCCAGCAGCTCCGGACTAGGTAGCGGGGATGAGCAGTTCTTC | TRBD2 | TRBJ2-1 | . | TRBV5-1
CSARPGTVNYGYTF | TGCAGTGCTAGACCCGGGACAGTAAACTATGGCTACACCTTC | TRBD1 | TRBJ1-2 | many | TRBV20-1
CASSLSVGGRGLFF | TGTGCCAGCAGCTTATCAGTTGGAGGGCGGGGACTGTTTTTT | . | TRBJ1-4 | few | TRBV7-2
CASSLEGGRAGDTQYF | TGCGCCAGCAGCTTGGAAGGCGGGAGGGCCGGAGATACGCAGTATTTT | TRBD2 | TRBJ2-3 | few | TRBV5-1
CASSLSTGTGELFF | TGTGCCAGCAGCTTATCGACAGGGACCGGGGAGCTGTTTTTT | TRBD1 | TRBJ2-2 | . | TRBV7-3
CASSQESGYYNEQFF | TGCGCCAGCAGCCAAGAATCGGGATACTACAATGAGCAGTTCTTC | . | TRBJ2-1 | many | TRBV4-3
CASSLSAFGLAGSSSYEQYF | TGTGCCAGCAGTTTATCTGCCTTCGGGCTAGCGGGGAGTAGCTCCTACGAGCAGTACTTC | TRBD2 | TRBJ2-7 | . | TRBV27
CASSPLGASQREQFF | TGTGCCAGCAGTCCTCTTGGGGCGAGTCAGAGAGAGCAGTTCTTC | . | TRBJ2-1 | . | TRBV6-2/TRBV6-3
CASSRLTGGTDTQYF | TGTGCCAGCTCACGACTAACGGGGGGCACAGATACGCAGTATTTT | . | TRBJ2-3 | . | TRBV18
CASSGRVGGYEQYF | TGCGCCAGCAGCGGCAGGGTCGGGGGGTACGAGCAGTACTTC | TRBD2 | TRBJ2-7 | . | TRBV5-1
CSARARQLYGYTF | TGCAGTGCTAGAGCTCGACAGTTATATGGCTACACCTTC | . | TRBJ1-2 | . | TRBV20-1
CASSSLTGSYGYTF | TGTGCCAGCAGCTCCCTGACAGGGAGCTATGGCTACACCTTC | TRBD1 | TRBJ1-2 | many | TRBV7-2
CASSQGGTPEQFF | TGTGCCAGCAGCCAAGGAGGCACTCCTGAGCAGTTCTTC | . | TRBJ2-1 | . | TRBV11-2
CASSPRRAKNIQYF | TGTGCCAGCAGCCCACGGAGGGCCAAAAACATTCAGTACTTC | . | TRBJ2-4 | . | TRBV5-6
CAWSVKAGSTEQYF | TGTGCCTGGAGTGTAAAAGCGGGATCGACCGAGCAGTACTTC | TRBD2 | TRBJ2-7 | few | TRBV30
CASSPDGASGRNEQFF | TGTGCCAGCAGCCCGGATGGGGCTAGCGGGAGGAATGAGCAGTTCTTC | TRBD2 | TRBJ2-1 | few | TRBV7-3
CASSLGADEQFF | TGTGCCAGCAGTCTCGGCGCCGATGAGCAGTTCTTC | . | TRBJ2-1 | . | TRBV12-3/TRBV12-4
CASSLGGGRAVDEQFF | TGCGCCAGCAGCTTGGGAGGCGGGAGGGCCGTGGATGAGCAGTTCTTC | TRBD2 | TRBJ2-1 | few | TRBV5-1